This T cell receptor beta chain was obtained from a study of blood T cell repertoires in COVID-19 (dated by TCRdb to 2019 to 2021). With regard to the full study: Samples from collaborators originated in the United States, Italy and Spain and spanned both the acute and convalescent phases of COVID-19. The prospective study material was composed of cDNA or gDNA derived from T cells, B-cell-depleted T cells, or PBMCs. Deeply sampled blood TCRbeta repertoires from subjects exposed to, actively infected with, or recovered from COVID-19 were included in the dataset. The repertoires were released in a freely available public database meant as a resource for research on the immune response to SARS-CoV-2. The samples were drawn from the first 160 participants of the ongoing ImmuneRACE study and from roughly 1,300 subjects provided by 6 global collaborators. Nearly every sample came with metadata listing a de-identified subject ID, COVID-19 status, age in years and sex. HLA class I and class II types, where available, came from metadata supplied by the sample provider rather than from assay-based typing.

On this clone: This clone's antigen is unknown. One base away there is no much larger clone; base qualities are not given.

TCRbeta CDR3 regions were amplified from genomic DNA by means of the immunoSEQ Assay, a bias-controlled multiplex PCR. In the source study's methods: Nucleated cell counts per sample were estimated from amplification of reference gene primers within the assay. Sequence reads were collapsed and filtered to measure the absolute abundance of every unique TCRbeta CDR3 rearrangement. For each sample, productive Simpson clonality was calculated as the square root of Simpson's diversity index across productive rearrangements. Imported from immuneACCESS, the table was reduced by TCRdb to in-frame sequences with V and J called. These copies leave out some clones; in studies compared against another copy, an unresolved V gene accounts for under half, and the cause of the remainder is not known. That table furnishes V, J and clone size, whereas the DNA furnished D and trimming. The sample has over 200,000 clones on record, 70% to 90% of them singletons. More than 10% of the sample lies in the top ten.

In the prospective study, participants were about 18 to 100 years old, resided in about two dozen geographic areas of the United States, and were enrolled through a virtual design. Cohort assignment in the prospective study relied on participant-reported clinical history from a screening survey and a study questionnaire. Recovered participants in ImmuneRACE Cohort 3 were defined as having two consecutive negative NP/OP PCR tests, clearance from a healthcare professional, or resolution of symptoms. Each participant in the prospective study had whole blood, serum and a nasopharyngeal or oropharyngeal swab collected by mobile phlebotomists. Additional blood draws and questionnaires over an approximately two-month period could optionally be provided by prospective study participants. Before DNA extraction, blood samples from the prospective study were shipped at room temperature or frozen. What the work shows at the level of the full study, not this receptor alone: How much clinical and demographic metadata was included differed by source and by participant, and the metadata was provided uncurated.

Looking up the germline V gene yields CDR1 SGHVS and CDR2 FQNEAQ. Spanning cysteine to phenylalanine, the CDR3 consists of 17 amino acids. Only CDR3 DNA remains: 51 bases, in frame from the first base. The V end gives up 5 bases and the J end 0 bases, leaving 7 bases in the junction not matched to a gene. This TCR was recovered from a man aged 25 to 40 who had recovered from COVID-19. What was sequenced was PBMCs or T cells enriched from blood (not recorded which). Recombination joined TRBV7-8 with TRBJ1-6, and 7 junctional nucleotides match TRBD1. The DNA is TGTGCCAGCAGCCGAGGGGGCAGAAGCTCCTATAATTCACCCCTCCACTTT. Its translation reads: CASSRGGRSSYNSPLHF. The entire variable domain, with the stretches around the CDR3 drawn from the reference TRBV7-8 and TRBJ1-6 proteins, is GAGVSQSPRYKVAKRGQDVALRCDPISGHVSLFWYQQALGQGPEFLTYFQNEAQLDKSGLPSDRFFAERPEGSVSTLKIQRTQQEDSAVYLCASSRGGRSSYNSPLHFGNGTRLTVT.